A selection of T cell receptor beta chains follows, all from one sample in a study of control samples from healthy donors and cancer patients. Measured with immunoSEQ multiplex PCR; TCRdb has only the in-frame clones, and not every one. The table records around 130,000 clones, 85% to 95% of them present only once. Sequenced sample: blood. These receptors were obtained from a man aged 25 to 40 in good health. CDR3s include the opening cysteine and the closing phenylalanine or tryptophan. The D gene is left open where the match is weak. Size tells how often a clone was seen (once, few, many) or the class of an expanded clone, and some rows leave it out.

d_gene	v_gene	j_gene	abundance	CDR3nt	CDR3aa
TRBD2	TRBV5-8	TRBJ2-5	.	TGTGCCAGCAGCCCCGGACTAGCGGGGGGACAAGAGACCCAGTACTTC	CASSPGLAGGQETQYF
.	TRBV6-2/TRBV6-3	TRBJ2-5	.	TGTGCCAGCAGTCTTAGCGGAGGGGCCCAGTACTTC	CASSLSGGAQYF
TRBD1	TRBV5-1	TRBJ2-7	.	TGCGCCAGCAGCTACGGGGGACAGGGTTACGAGCAGTACTTC	CASSYGGQGYEQYF
TRBD2	TRBV7-6	TRBJ2-5	.	TGTGCCAGCAGCTTAGGAGGGACTAACCAAGAGACCCAGTACTTC	CASSLGGTNQETQYF
.	TRBV21-1	TRBJ1-2	.	TGTGCCAGCAGCGAGGGACCCCATTGGTTGGACTATGGCTACACCTTC	CASSEGPHWLDYGYTF
.	TRBV7-6	TRBJ2-3	few	TGTGCCAGCAGCTTGAGGGGGGCTGATACGCAGTATTTT	CASSLRGADTQYF
.	TRBV9	TRBJ1-1	.	TGTGCCAGCAGCGTAAAAGCAGGGGATTTCGCTGAAGCTTTCTTT	CASSVKAGDFAEAFF
.	TRBV5-1	TRBJ2-1	.	TGCGCCAGCAGCTTGAATAACAATGAGCAGTTCTTC	CASSLNNNEQFF
.	TRBV10-3	TRBJ2-5	.	TGTGCCATCAGTGAGTCGATACGGGGGGAGACCCAGTACTTC	CAISESIRGETQYF
.	TRBV11-2	TRBJ1-2	.	TGTGCCAGCAGCTTAGAGAGTGGACATGGCTACACCTTC	CASSLESGHGYTF
.	TRBV5-4	TRBJ2-7	.	TGTGCCAGCAGCCCGGAGGTAGCGGCCTCCTACGAGCAGTACTTC	CASSPEVAASYEQYF
TRBD1	TRBV11-2	TRBJ1-2	once	TGTGCCAGCAGCTGGGACAGTAACTATGGCTACACCTTC	CASSWDSNYGYTF
TRBD1	TRBV3-1/TRBV3-2	TRBJ2-1	.	TGTGCCAGCAGCCAAGGGGACAGGAAGGTAAATGAGCAGTTCTTC	CASSQGDRKVNEQFF
.	TRBV5-1	TRBJ2-2	.	TGCGCCAGCAGCCCCGGGTGGTCCGGGGAGCTGTTTTTT	CASSPGWSGELFF
TRBD2	TRBV5-1	TRBJ2-1	.	TGCGCCAGCAGCTTGGCTAGCGGGGGTATCAATGAGCAGTTCTTC	CASSLASGGINEQFF
TRBD1	TRBV5-4	TRBJ2-7	.	TGTGCCAGCAGCCCGGGACAGGGAAACTACGAGCAGTACTTC	CASSPGQGNYEQYF
.	TRBV4-3	TRBJ1-6	.	TGCGCCAGCAGCCAAGGGATATCTGGCACCCTCCACTTT	CASSQGISGTLHF
.	TRBV6-5	TRBJ1-1	.	TGTGCCAGCAGTTACTCCTCCGGGGGCACTGAAGCTTTCTTT	CASSYSSGGTEAFF
TRBD2	TRBV5-4	TRBJ2-5	.	TGTGCCAGCAGCTTCGGGGGGGGAAGGGAGACCCAGTACTTC	CASSFGGGRETQYF
TRBD2	TRBV27	TRBJ2-1	.	TGTGCCAGCAGCCTGAGAGCGGGGGGCGTCAACAATGAGCAGTTCTTC	CASSLRAGGVNNEQFF
TRBD1	TRBV14	TRBJ1-5	.	TGTGCCAGCAGCCAAGCGACAGGGCTGTTGCATGGCAATCAGCCCCAGCATTTT	CASSQATGLLHGNQPQHF
TRBD2	TRBV28	TRBJ2-1	.	TGTGCCAGCAGTCTGGGACTAACTAAAGACAATGAGCAGTTCTTC	CASSLGLTKDNEQFF
.	TRBV6-6	TRBJ1-1	.	TGTGCCAGCACCCTGGATCTTTTTCAGGGGAACACTGAAGCTTTCTTT	CASTLDLFQGNTEAFF
.	TRBV3-1/TRBV3-2	TRBJ2-7	.	TGTGCCAGCAGCCTAACCCACCGGGATCCCAAAAAATACGAGCAGTACTTC	CASSLTHRDPKKYEQYF
TRBD1	TRBV4-1	TRBJ2-7	.	TGCGCCAGCAGCCAAGACCAGACAGGGTCCTCCTACGAGCAGTACTTC	CASSQDQTGSSYEQYF
.	TRBV7-9	TRBJ1-4	.	TGTGCCAGCAGCTTAGATGTAGGGATTAATGAAAAACTGTTTTTT	CASSLDVGINEKLFF
.	TRBV19	TRBJ2-1	.	TGTGCCAGTAGTATAGGAGGTTTGGAGCAGTTCTTC	CASSIGGLEQFF
.	TRBV18	TRBJ2-4	few	TGTGCCAGCTCACCGCAGGGTGAATTAGCCAAAAACATTCAGTACTTC	CASSPQGELAKNIQYF
.	TRBV5-1	TRBJ2-3	.	TGCGCCAGCACCCAGGAGGGGGCCCCCACAGATACGCAGTATTTT	CASTQEGAPTDTQYF
.	TRBV27	TRBJ2-7	.	TGTGCCAGCAGTCCTATGACTAGTTGCGAGCAGTACTTC	CASSPMTSCEQYF
.	TRBV6-6	TRBJ1-1	.	TGTGCCAGCAGTTACGGACCGTGGGACACTGAAGCTTTCTTT	CASSYGPWDTEAFF
.	TRBV10-1	TRBJ1-4	.	TGCGCCAGCAGCCCGGGACGTATCTCAGGGGCAACTAATGAAAAACTGTTTTTT	CASSPGRISGATNEKLFF
TRBD1	TRBV9	TRBJ1-1	.	TGTGCCAGCAGCGTAGAGGACAGGGGGCGGGCTACTGAAGCTTTCTTT	CASSVEDRGRATEAFF
.	TRBV20-1	TRBJ1-4	.	TGCAGTGCCCTCCAGGAAAAACTGTTTTTT	CSALQEKLFF
TRBD1	TRBV27	TRBJ2-7	.	TGTGCCAGCAGTTCTGGACAGGGACCCTACGAGCAGTACTTC	CASSSGQGPYEQYF
.	TRBV11-2	TRBJ2-6	.	TGTGCCAGCAGCTTAGCAGGCGGATTCTCTGGGGCCAACGTCCTGACTTTC	CASSLAGGFSGANVLTF
.	TRBV5-6	TRBJ1-4	.	TGTGCCAGCAGCTTTTTGGGCATTAATGAAAAACTGTTTTTT	CASSFLGINEKLFF
.	TRBV24-1	TRBJ2-3	.	TGTGCCACCAGTGATTTACCTTCCAGTGGGGCCAATCTCGGTACGCAGTATTTT	CATSDLPSSGANLGTQYF